The clone carrying this TCR beta chain was seen a handful of times. TCRdb itself ran the 5' RACE reads through MiXCR, one entry per CDR3 protein. The repertoire holds approximately 240,000 distinct CDR3 sequences, with roughly 3.7% as singletons. This sample is part of a study of T cells after yellow fever vaccination. Germline-derived CDR1 and CDR2 are MNHNY and SVGAGI (reference sequence). The CDR3 is made up of 20 amino acids. V was clipped by 5 bases and J by 0 bases; unmatched bases: 16. The chain combines TRBV6-6 with TRBJ2-2; 9 positions agree with TRBD1. The receptor comes from a man aged 18 to 29 who received the YFV17D yellow fever vaccine. Material: PBMCs, obtained 15 days after the yellow fever booster vaccination. The CDR3 DNA reads as TGTGCCAGCAGTCAGCGGACCGGGACAGGGAGATTCGCGAACACCGGGGAGCTGTTTTTT. Translating gives CASSQRTGTGRFANTGELFF.